The source of this T cell receptor beta chain is a study of control samples from healthy donors and cancer patients. Only in-frame clones appear in the TCRdb table, and some are missing; sequencing was by immunoSEQ multiplex PCR. The repertoire includes some 130,000 clones, around 96% of them detected once, and 3.5% to 4% sits in the top ten. The sequence was collected from a young man in good health. Material: blood.

For the CDR3, the DNA is TGTGCCAGCAGCGTAGTCCCGGGAACCACCGGGGAGCTGTTTTTT. Translation: CASSVVPGTTGELFF. V usage is TRBV9 and J usage is TRBJ2-2; TRBD2 might be the D (5 bases). V was trimmed by 0 bases and J by 4 bases, leaving 10 bases between them. The CDR3 length is 15 residues. The germline CDR1 and CDR2 sequences are SGDLS and YYNGEE. Full variable domain (missing parts from reference TRBV9 and TRBJ2-2): DSGVTQTPKHLITATGQRVTLRCSPRSGDLSVYWYQQSLDQGLQFLIQYYNGEERAKGNILERFSAQQFPDLHSELNLSSLELGDSALYFCASSVVPGTTGELFFGEGSRLTVL.